The sequence of this T cell receptor (beta chain) was determined in a study of glioma-infiltrating T cells after dendritic cell vaccination. Findings and limits, study-wide: Patients with more pretreatment TILs had longer time to progression and survival.

In the case of this clone: Its target is not known.

Some clones are missing from TCRdb's copy, which holds only in-frame ones; the method was immunoSEQ multiplex PCR. The table has roughly 100,000 clones, around 83% seen once; the top ten hold less than 7%. The time point: after dendritic cell vaccination, including at tumor progression/relapse. Before vaccination, two weeks after the third vaccination, and at progression, PBMC were collected. This TCR was sampled from a human donor with glioblastoma. Material: blood, obtained after dendritic cell vaccination.

CDR3 bases: TGTGGAGCGGGGCGTGATCAGCCCCAGCATTTT. Amino acid sequence: CGAGRDQPQHF. J is TRBJ1-5 and V is TRBV30, with a tentative D call TRBD1 (5 bases). Germline loops: CDR1 GTSNPN, CDR2 SVGIG (reference sequence). This CDR3 is built from 11 residues.